The present TCR beta chain was sequenced within a study of blood T cell repertoires in COVID-19. Repertoires were generated with immunoSEQ multiplex PCR, while TCRdb's copy carries only in-frame clones and drops some. The repertoire holds approximately 110,000 clones, with roughly 85% as singletons. V was pared by 1 base and J by 7 bases, with 14 bases between. Germline CDR1 is LGHDT and CDR2 is YNNKEL (reference sequence). The CDR3 is made up of 15 amino acids. The sequence was collected from a man in his forties or fifties with acute or convalescent COVID-19. The chain combines TRBV3-1 (or the pseudogene TRBV3-2) with TRBJ1-5, with D maybe TRBD1 (5 bases). Sequenced: peripheral blood. CDR3 nucleotide sequence: TGTGCCAGCAGCCAAGGGATAGGGGTGGGCCAGCCCCAGCATTTT. It codes for CASSQGIGVGQPQHF.